This T cell receptor beta chain derives from a study of T-cell reconstitution after alpha-beta-depleted transplantation in children. Per germline, CDR1 GTSNPN and CDR2 SVGIG (reference sequence). The CDR3 is 14 residues long. Between the trimmed V and J ends, which lost 4 bases and 1 base, there was a span of 13 bases. Notes on this clonotype: What it binds is unknown.

Unique molecular identifiers were incorporated during preparation of the TCRbeta library. One entry per CDR3 protein results from TCRdb running MiXCR on the PCR reads. This sample has 600,000 to 700,000 distinct CDR3 sequences, with less than 15% found just once. Regarding the study as a whole: As was reported, about two months after transplant, alpha-beta T cells came from several hundred expanded graft clones.

The material was PBMCs, obtained before TCRalphabeta/CD19-depleted stem cell transplant. The chain carries TRBV30 and TRBJ1-1; maybe TRBD1 (6 bases). The sequence came from a girl aged 2 to 9 with congenital amegakaryocytic thrombocytopenia, due to receive a stem cell transplant. CDR3 residues: CAWNRDRSNTEAFF. CDR3 in DNA: TGTGCCTGGAACCGTGACAGGTCGAACACTGAAGCTTTCTTT.